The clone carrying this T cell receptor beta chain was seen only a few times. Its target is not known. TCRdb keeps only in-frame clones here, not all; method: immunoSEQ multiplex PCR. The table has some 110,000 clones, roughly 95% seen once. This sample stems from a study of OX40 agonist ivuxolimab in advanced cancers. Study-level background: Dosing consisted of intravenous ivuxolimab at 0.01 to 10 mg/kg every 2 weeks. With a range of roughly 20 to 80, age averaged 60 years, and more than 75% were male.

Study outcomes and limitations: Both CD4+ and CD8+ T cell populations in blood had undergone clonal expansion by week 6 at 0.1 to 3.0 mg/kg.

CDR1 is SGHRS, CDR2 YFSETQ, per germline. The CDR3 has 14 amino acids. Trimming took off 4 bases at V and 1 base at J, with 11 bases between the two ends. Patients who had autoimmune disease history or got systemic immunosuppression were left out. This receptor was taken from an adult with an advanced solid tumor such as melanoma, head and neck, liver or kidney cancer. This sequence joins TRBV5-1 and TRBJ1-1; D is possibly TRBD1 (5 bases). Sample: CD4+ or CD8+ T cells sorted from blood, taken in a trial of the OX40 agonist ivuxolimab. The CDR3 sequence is CASSEGPSNTEAFF. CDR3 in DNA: TGCGCCAGCAGCGAGGGACCTTCGAACACTGAAGCTTTCTTT. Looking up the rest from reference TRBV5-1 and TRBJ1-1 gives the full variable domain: KAGVTQTPRYLIKTRGQQVTLSCSPISGHRSVSWYQQTPGQGLQFLFEYFSETQRNKGNFPGRFSGRQFSNSRSEMNVSTLELGDSALYLCASSEGPSNTEAFFGQGTRLTVV.